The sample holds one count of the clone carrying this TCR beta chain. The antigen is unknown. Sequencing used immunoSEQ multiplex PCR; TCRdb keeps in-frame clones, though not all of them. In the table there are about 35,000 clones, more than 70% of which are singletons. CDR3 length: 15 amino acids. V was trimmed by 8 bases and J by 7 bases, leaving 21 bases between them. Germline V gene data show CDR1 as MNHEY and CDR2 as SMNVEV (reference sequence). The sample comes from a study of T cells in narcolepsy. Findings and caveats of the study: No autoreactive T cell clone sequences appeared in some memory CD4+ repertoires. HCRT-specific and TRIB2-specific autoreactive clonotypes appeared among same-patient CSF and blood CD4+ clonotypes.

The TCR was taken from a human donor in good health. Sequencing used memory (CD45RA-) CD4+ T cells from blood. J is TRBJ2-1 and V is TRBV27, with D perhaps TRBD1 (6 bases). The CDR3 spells CASCQGGQRRNEQFF. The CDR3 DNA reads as TGTGCCAGCTGTCAAGGGGGACAAAGGAGGAATGAGCAGTTCTTC.